What follows are 16 T cell receptor beta chains derived from one specimen sequenced in a study of cytomegalovirus exposure and HLA in healthy donors. With 60 Vbeta and 13 Jbeta primers, the PCR was carried out. The protocol was immunoSEQ multiplex PCR, while the TCRdb copy is restricted to in-frame clones and leaves out a portion. The sample contains 150,000 or so clones, around four fifths of which appear only once. The material sequenced was PBMCs. These receptors were taken from a woman aged 45-65 years in good health and CMV-seropositive.

V usage is TRBV6-6 and J usage is TRBJ2-2, with a tentative D call TRBD2 (6 bases). Trimming stripped 7 bases from V and 0 bases from J, with 15 bases between. The germline V gene has CDR1 MNHNY and CDR2 SVGAGI (reference sequence). The CDR3 contains 16 residues. CDR3 DNA: TGTGCCAGCAATTCCAGGGAGGTCTCGAACACCGGGGAGCTGTTTTTT. This translates into CASNSREVSNTGELFF.

V gene TRBV7-2 combines with J gene TRBJ2-4; 10 bases fit TRBD2. CDR3 size: 18 residues. Germline V gene sequence: CDR1 SGHTA, CDR2 FQGNSA. The trim removed 0 bases at V and 0 bases at J, leaving 5 bases unmatched. The CDR3 region is CASSLAPASGGAKNIQYF. CDR3 DNA: TGTGCCAGCAGCTTAGCGCCGGCTAGCGGGGGAGCCAAAAACATTCAGTACTTC.

The rearrangement joins TRBV11-2 to TRBJ1-3; tentatively, D is TRBD1 (6 bases). From germline, CDR1 is SGHAT and CDR2 FQNNGV. V was shortened by 5 bases and J by 4 bases, with 12 bases between the two germline ends. This CDR3 contains 14 residues. CDR3 in amino acids: CASSIAGQGNTIYF. The CDR3 nucleotides are TGTGCCAGCAGCATAGCGGGACAAGGAAACACCATATATTTT.

V is TRBV2 and J is TRBJ2-7; D is perhaps TRBD2 (6 bases). V was cut by 5 bases and J by 2 bases, with 13 bases left in between. The CDR3 spans 14 residues. Germline-derived CDR1 and CDR2 are SNHLY and FYNNEI. The DNA of the CDR3 is TGTGCCAGCAGTCGACTAGTGCGGCCCTACGAGCAGTACTTC. Its translation: CASSRLVRPYEQYF.

CDR3 nucleotides: TGTGCCAGCAGCTACCCGGGACAGGGTAGTGAAGCTTTCTTT. This sequence encodes CASSYPGQGSEAFF. This sequence joins TRBV7-2 and TRBJ1-1; 9 bases match TRBD1. V shed 4 bases, J shed 7 bases, and the junction held 7 bases outside the gene matches. Germline lookup yields CDR1 SGHTA and CDR2 FQGNSA. The CDR3 has 14 amino acids.

V is TRBV5-1 and J is TRBJ2-5, with TRBD1 identical over 7 bases. The CDR3 is 14 residues long. Germline loops: CDR1 SGHRS, CDR2 YFSETQ. J gave up 5 bases and V 4 bases, and 8 bases lay outside the gene matches. Written as DNA, the CDR3 is TGCGCCAGCAGCCATACAGGGGTTGAGGAGACCCAGTACTTC. As protein: CASSHTGVEETQYF.

The V call is TRBV28, the J call TRBJ2-7, with D unclear. The CDR3 is 13 residues long. The germline V gene has CDR1 MDHEN and CDR2 SYDVKM. V lost 3 bases, J lost 2 bases, and 8 bases lay in between. The CDR3 here is CASSFPTPYEQYF. In DNA, the CDR3 is TGTGCCAGCAGTTTCCCTACCCCCTACGAGCAGTACTTC.

This chain links TRBV5-1 with TRBJ1-4, with TRBD1 identical over 9 bases. Trimming cost V 3 bases and J 4 bases; bases outside gene matches: 10. CDR1 and CDR2 (germline): SGHRS, YFSETQ. The CDR3 runs to 17 residues. For the CDR3, the DNA is TGCGCCAGCAGCTACCGAACCGGGACAGGGAATAATGAAAAACTGTTTTTT. It translates to CASSYRTGTGNNEKLFF.

The V gene is TRBV6-5, the J gene TRBJ1-4, with 8 bases that match TRBD1. Losses at the gene ends were 2 bases for V and 8 bases for J; bases not matched to a gene: 4. CDR1 and CDR2 (germline): MNHEY, SVGAGI. The CDR3 is made up of 14 amino acids. CDR3 residues: CASSYTWTGEKLFF. CDR3 DNA sequence: TGTGCCAGCAGTTACACCTGGACAGGGGAAAAACTGTTTTTT.

The chain joins TRBV9 to TRBJ2-1; D perhaps matches TRBD1 (6 bases). V was clipped by 3 bases and J by 6 bases, with 10 bases between them. The CDR3 totals 13 residues. Germline V CDR1 and CDR2: SGDLS, YYNGEE. CDR3 nucleotide sequence: TGTGCCAGCAGCGCAAACAGGGTCAATGAGCAGTTCTTC. Amino acids: CASSANRVNEQFF.

This clone was observed a handful of times. V and J are TRBV28 and TRBJ2-1; maybe TRBD2 (5 bases). Trimming left V 8 bases short and J 5 bases short, with 10 bases between. Germline V CDR1 and CDR2: MDHEN, SYDVKM. The CDR3 length is 12 residues. In DNA, the CDR3 is TGTGCCAGCTCTCCAGCGGACAATGAGCAGTTCTTC. This encodes CASSPADNEQFF.

CDR3 region: CASHKRSRSYNEQFF. The CDR3 nucleotides are TGTGCCAGCCATAAACGGTCGCGCTCCTACAATGAGCAGTTCTTC. The chain combines TRBV6-1 with TRBJ2-1; D is unresolved. The germline CDR1 and CDR2 sequences are MNHNS and SASEGT. CDR3 length equals 15 residues. V lost 8 bases and J 0 bases, leaving 14 bases between the germline ends.

This clone was detected only a few times. The chain is built from TRBV30 and TRBJ1-6; 7 nucleotides agree with TRBD1. CDR3 length: 14 residues. V gave up 5 bases and J gave up 9 bases; unmatched junction bases: 10. CDR1 is GTSNPN, CDR2 SVGIG, per germline (reference sequence). The chain's CDR3 is CAWGRDRAGSPLHF. The CDR3 nucleotides read TGTGCCTGGGGTAGAGACAGGGCAGGTTCACCCCTCCACTTT.

The J gene is TRBJ2-2, the V gene TRBV7-8, with 7 bases identical to TRBD1. CDR1 is SGHVS, CDR2 FQNEAQ, per germline. The CDR3 consists of 20 residues. After removal of 2 bases from V and 2 bases from J, the junction contained 17 bases not matched to a gene. The DNA of the CDR3 is TGTGCCAGCAGCTTACTCACCCACCTCCAAGGGGGCTATAACACCGGGGAGCTGTTTTTT. This codes for CASSLLTHLQGGYNTGELFF.

A remark on this clone: Other DNA sequences within the sample encode an identical CDR3. The chain couples TRBV18 to TRBJ2-5; 8 bases are a match to TRBD1. The CDR3 covers 13 residues. V lost 6 bases to trimming and J lost 4 bases; unmatched junction nucleotides: 4. Germline assignment: CDR1 KGHSH and CDR2 LQKENI. The CDR3 nucleotides are TGTGCCAGCTCCCAAGGACAGGGAGAGACCCAGTACTTC. Its translation is CASSQGQGETQYF.

The rearrangement uses TRBV19 and TRBJ2-3, with 12 bases that match TRBD1. Per the germline V gene, CDR1 is LNHDA and CDR2 is SQIVND (reference sequence). Losses at the gene ends were 9 bases for V and 7 bases for J; bases not matched to a gene: 8. The CDR3 spans 14 residues. The CDR3 region is CASSLGQGAYTQYF. As DNA, the CDR3 is TGTGCCAGCTCTTTGGGACAGGGGGCATATACGCAGTATTTT.